The 18 T cell receptor beta chains reported below all come from one sample, sequenced in a study of regulatory T cells in long-lasting Graves disease (dated by TCRdb to 2020 to 2023). Receptor amplification or capture employed multiplex PCR. The run used an Illumina HiSeq 4000. iRepertoire HTBI primers and Arm-PCR amplification of CDR3 regions were used to construct TCR beta libraries. TCRdb reprocessing: public reads trimmed at Q25 with fastp, clones called with MiXCR, in-frame beta chains kept. Each entry merges the rows of one CDR3 protein and shows their most common DNA and genes. The sample includes more than 300,000 distinct CDR3 sequences, with 15% to 20% observed a single time. The ten largest clones represent 29% of the sample. Per the publication, the time point label means: persistent/refractory GD, antithyroid drugs over 5 years with positive TRAb. RNA was extracted from PBMCs in TRIzol for both TCR sequencing and RNA sequencing.

The sample was peripheral blood mononuclear cells (PBMCs), taken when the disease was refractory, from a patient treated with antithyroid drugs. The receptors originated from a female donor with Graves disease.

This clonotype was picked up many times. This chain joins TRBV10-3 and TRBJ1-2; weak D call: TRBD1 (5 bases). The V end lost 3 bases, the J end lost 5 bases, and 10 bases lay between the germline ends. CDR3 length equals 13 residues. Germline lookup yields CDR1 ENHRY and CDR2 SYGVKD. In DNA form, the CDR3 reads TGTGCCATCAGTGAAGGGGTAGAGTATGGCTACACCTTC. It encodes CAISEGVEYGYTF.

This clonotype has at least ten counts. This rearrangement joins TRBV12-3 or TRBV12-4 to TRBJ1-4, with D hard to call. CDR3 length equals 12 residues. V gave up 5 bases and J gave up 8 bases, with 9 bases separating them. CDR3 DNA sequence: TGTGCCAGCAGTACTAGTCTAGAAAAACTGTTTTTT. It is translated as CASSTSLEKLFF.

This clonotype was counted at least ten times. J is TRBJ2-7 and V is TRBV7-2; D unclear. This CDR3 region has 15 residues. Trimming cost V 0 bases and J 0 bases, with 9 bases left between them. The germline CDR1 and CDR2 sequences are SGHTA and FQGNSA. The CDR3 bases are TGTGCCAGCAGCTTAGCGGCGGTGAACTCCTACGAGCAGTACTTC. The encoded protein is CASSLAAVNSYEQYF.

This clonotype was observed many times. This chain links TRBV28 with TRBJ2-7; TRBD1 matches at 7 bases. From germline, CDR1 is MDHEN and CDR2 SYDVKM. V dropped 3 bases and J dropped 0; count of bases not matched to a gene: 2. CDR3 size: 14 residues. The CDR3 DNA reads as TGTGCCAGCAGTTTCAGGGGGAGCTCCTACGAGCAGTACTTC. Residues: CASSFRGSSYEQYF.

This clonotype was detected only a few times. V is TRBV6-1 and J is TRBJ1-2, with D possibly TRBD1 on 5 matching bases. With 6 bases removed from V and 3 bases from J, the gap between germline ends came to 32 bases. In germline, CDR1 is MNHNS, CDR2 SASEGT. The CDR3 consists of 20 residues. The CDR3 here is CASRDPIGIRGAGPDYGYTF. CDR3 nucleotide sequence: TGTGCCAGCAGAGACCCCATCGGAATAAGGGGCGCAGGGCCAGACTATGGCTACACCTTC.

This rearrangement joins TRBV19 to TRBJ1-5, with 8 bases fitting TRBD1. V shed 9 bases, J shed 5 bases, and the junction held 9 bases outside the gene matches. The CDR3 runs 14 residues. Germline CDR1 is LNHDA and CDR2 is SQIVND (reference sequence). The CDR3 nucleotides read TGTGCCAGCCTGGACAGGGACAAATATCAGCCCCAGCATTTT. Its translation is CASLDRDKYQPQHF.

This clonotype was counted between two and nine times. The chain uses TRBV19 and TRBJ2-2; D not resolved. V gave up 6 bases and J gave up 6 bases, with 5 bases separating them. Per the germline V gene, CDR1 is LNHDA and CDR2 is SQIVND (reference sequence). This CDR3 comprises 11 residues. The CDR3 here is CASRRSGELFF. The CDR3 bases are TGTGCCAGTAGGAGATCCGGGGAGCTGTTTTTT.

Many counts were recorded for this clonotype. The chain employs TRBV30 and TRBJ1-1; D unresolved. The germline CDR1 and CDR2 sequences are GTSNPN and SVGIG (reference sequence). The CDR3 has 13 residues. Trimming stripped 4 bases from V and 0 bases from J, with 9 bases between. The CDR3, as DNA: TGTGCCTGGACCCCCTCGATGAACACTGAAGCTTTCTTT. Protein sequence: CAWTPSMNTEAFF.

This clonotype was seen ten or more times. V is TRBV28 and J is TRBJ2-7; 7 positions agree with TRBD1. Trimming cost V 6 bases and J 2 bases; bases outside gene matches: 7. The CDR3 totals 14 residues. Germline V lookup: CDR1 MDHEN, CDR2 SYDVKM. For the CDR3, the DNA is TGTGCCAGCAGGGGGGACAGCGCCGCCTACGAGCAGTACTTC. Translated: CASRGDSAAYEQYF.

The V and J genes are TRBV5-1 and TRBJ2-3; 8 nucleotides line up with TRBD2. The CDR3 loop spans 18 amino acids. Germline CDR1 is SGHRS and CDR2 is YFSETQ. V trimming: 0 bases; J trimming: 3 bases; junction bases outside the gene matches: 12. CDR3 in DNA: TGCGCCAGCAGCTTGGCCTCCCTTTTAGCGGGAAGAACAGATACGCAGTATTTT. Protein sequence: CASSLASLLAGRTDTQYF.

The gene calls are TRBV2 and TRBJ1-5; 7 nucleotides agree with TRBD1. Germline V gene sequence: CDR1 SNHLY, CDR2 FYNNEI. The V gene end was trimmed by 1 base and the J gene end by 2 bases; junction bases not matched to a gene: 11. CDR3 length equals 18 residues. This CDR3 reads CASSEVEAGGGGNQPQHF. The DNA for the CDR3 is TGTGCCAGCAGTGAAGTAGAGGCAGGGGGTGGTGGCAATCAGCCCCAGCATTTT. The entire variable domain, with the rest obtained from reference TRBV2 and TRBJ1-5, is as follows: EPEVTQTPSHQVTQMGQEVILRCVPISNHLYFYWYRQILGQKVEFLVSFYNNEISEKSEIFDDQFSVERPDGSNFTLKIRSTKLEDSAMYFCASSEVEAGGGGNQPQHFGDGTRLSIL.

Of note for this clonotype: This likely came from a read error, as a far larger clone is one base away. The chain employs TRBV2 and TRBJ2-7; D possibly matches TRBD1 or TRBD2 (5 bases each). Germline V gene lookup returns CDR1 SNHLY and CDR2 FYNNEI. The length of the CDR3 is 15 residues. The CDR3 reads CASSPGTTWEYERYF. The CDR3 DNA sequence: TGTGCCAGCAGCCCGGGGACGACGTGGGAGTACGAGCGGTACTTC.

J is TRBJ1-2 and V is TRBV7-9; 9 bases map to TRBD1. V lost 1 base and J lost 4; bases outside the gene matches: 16. The CDR3 length is 19 residues. Germline loops: CDR1 SEHNR, CDR2 FQNEAQ (reference sequence). The CDR3 loop reads CASSLVGWTGAGSGYGYTF. CDR3 sequence (DNA): TGTGCCAGCAGCTTAGTGGGCTGGACAGGGGCCGGGAGCGGCTATGGCTACACCTTC.

The chain joins TRBV24-1 to TRBJ1-4, with D unresolved. Germline CDR1 reads KGHDR; CDR2 reads SFDVKD. The V and J ends lost 12 bases and 8 bases respectively, with 24 bases between them. This CDR3 is 15 amino acids long. This chain's CDR3 is CASTSVPDLGEKLFF. In DNA, the CDR3 is TGTGCCTCAACGAGTGTCCCCGACCTCGGGGAAAAACTGTTTTTT.

This clonotype has a handful of counts. The chain links TRBV4-2 to TRBJ1-1; the match to TRBD1 covers 8 bases. The length of the CDR3 is 14 residues. J gave up 4 bases and V 6 bases, and 7 bases lay outside the gene matches. Germline-derived CDR1 and CDR2 are LGHNA and YNFKEQ. The CDR3 region has the DNA TGTGCCAGCAGGTTCAGAACAGGGGGCACTGAAGCTTTCTTT. Its translation is CASRFRTGGTEAFF.

This clonotype was found a few times. The chain links TRBV7-6 to TRBJ2-7, with D possibly being TRBD2 (5 bases). CDR3 length: 14 residues. Trimming left V 3 bases short and J 3 bases short, with 12 bases between. Germline V gene lookup returns CDR1 SGHVS and CDR2 FNYEAQ. The CDR3 nucleotides are TGTGCCAGCAGCTTCTCGGAGGTGGGCTACGAGCAGTACTTC. Protein product: CASSFSEVGYEQYF. The variable domain in full, completed from reference TRBV7-6 and TRBJ2-7, reads GAGVSQSPRYKVTKRGQDVALRCDPISGHVSLYWYRQALGQGPEFLTYFNYEAQQDKSGLPNDRFSAERPEGSISTLTIQRTEQRDSAMYRCASSFSEVGYEQYFGPGTRLTVT.

This clonotype has ten or more counts. The chain has TRBV20-1 and TRBJ1-5, with 9 positions matching TRBD1. The trim removed 4 bases at V and 4 bases at J, leaving 2 bases unmatched. The length of the CDR3 is 13 residues. Germline CDR1 reads DFQATT; CDR2 reads SNEGSKA (reference sequence). In DNA form, the CDR3 reads TGCAGTGCTAAGGGACAGGGAAATCAGCCCCAGCATTTT. Translated, it gives CSAKGQGNQPQHF.

The chain joins TRBV7-9 to TRBJ1-2; no clear D. Germline values: CDR1 SEHNR, CDR2 FQNEAQ (reference sequence). The CDR3 extends over 15 amino acids. Trimming shortened V by 1 base and J by 7 bases, and 16 bases separated the two germline ends. CDR3 region: CASSLVPGGKRGYTF. CDR3 sequence (DNA): TGTGCCAGCAGCTTAGTTCCAGGCGGAAAGCGTGGCTACACCTTC. The full variable domain, in which reference TRBV7-9 and TRBJ1-2 provide the parts outside the CDR3, is DTGVSQNPRHKITKRGQNVTFRCDPISEHNRLYWYRQTLGQGPEFLTYFQNEAQLEKSRLLSDRFSAERPKGSFSTLEIQRTEQGDSAMYLCASSLVPGGKRGYTFGSGTRLTVV.